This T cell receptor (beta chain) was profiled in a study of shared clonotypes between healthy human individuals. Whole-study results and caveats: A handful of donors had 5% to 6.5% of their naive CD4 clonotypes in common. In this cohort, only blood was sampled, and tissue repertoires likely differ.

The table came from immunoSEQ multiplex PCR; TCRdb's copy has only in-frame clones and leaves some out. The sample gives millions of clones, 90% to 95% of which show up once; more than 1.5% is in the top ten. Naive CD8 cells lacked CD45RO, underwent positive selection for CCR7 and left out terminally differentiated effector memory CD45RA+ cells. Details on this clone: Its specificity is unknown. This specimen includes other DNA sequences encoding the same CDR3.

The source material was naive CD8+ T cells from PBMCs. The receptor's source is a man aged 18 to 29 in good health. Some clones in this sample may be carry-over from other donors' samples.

DNA of the CDR3: TGTGCCAGCAGTCAGGGACGGACCTACGAGCAGTACTTC. Its protein product is CASSQGRTYEQYF. This chain connects TRBV27 to TRBJ2-7; either TRBD1 or TRBD2 may fit D (5 bases each). The germline V gene has CDR1 MNHEY and CDR2 SMNVEV (reference sequence). The CDR3 covers 13 residues. V was cut by 5 bases and J by 2 bases, with 10 bases left in between.